This T cell receptor (beta chain) was sequenced during a study of technical replicates of blood from a few donors. Trimming cost V 6 bases and J 5 bases, with 14 bases left between them. This CDR3 has 14 residues. Germline assignment: CDR1 SNHLY and CDR2 FYNNEI. The data were produced by immunoSEQ multiplex PCR, yet TCRdb's version contains in-frame clones alone and is incomplete. The sample consists of some 79,000 clones, approximately 92% of them appearing once. V and J are TRBV2 and TRBJ2-1, with no clear D. Sequenced sample: T cells isolated from PBMCs. This receptor was taken from a human donor in good health. Some clones in this sample may be carry-over from other donors' samples. The CDR3 region is CASRRSRINNEQFF. CDR3 coding DNA: TGTGCCAGCAGGCGGTCTAGAATAAACAATGAGCAGTTCTTC.